The clone carrying this T cell receptor (beta chain) has just one count. Its antigen is currently unknown. The sample originates from a study of CD8+ T cells in alopecia areata. Study background: It was oral tofacitinib, at 5 to 10 mg twice daily, that treated patients received.

The V and J ends lost 6 bases and 5 bases, in that order; junction bases with no gene match: 14. Germline lookup yields CDR1 SGHTA and CDR2 FQGNSA. The CDR3 length is 17 residues. It was cDNA, reverse transcribed from extracted RNA, that served as the sequencing template. TCRdb's copy holds only in-frame clones and misses some; the assay was immunoSEQ multiplex PCR. The sample contains around 140,000 clones, 45% to 60% of which appear only once. General study findings and limits: Scalp specimens additionally yield sequences from normal skin's resident alphabeta T cells. Researchers report lesional scalp, most notably alopecia totalis/universalis, outstripped normal scalp in clonality.

Sequenced material: CD4+ T cells sorted from blood, taken at week 0. The sequence came from a human donor with alopecia areata. The chain carries TRBV7-2 and TRBJ2-1; 9 nucleotides match TRBD2. DNA of the CDR3: TGTGCCAGCAGGCAGACTAGCGGAACGCCCGGGGACAATGAGCAGTTCTTC. It codes for CASRQTSGTPGDNEQFF.